The sequence of this TCR beta chain was determined in a study of CD8 T cells in ankylosing spondylitis. Study-level results: Disease-associated clones were reportedly significantly overrepresented in matched ankylosing spondylitis synovial fluid. In the blood and synovial fluid of reactive arthritis, some motif variants had been previously reported.

TCRdb called the 5' RACE reads again in MiXCR, with one record for every CDR3 protein. Among around 180,000 distinct CDR3 sequences listed, 15% to 20% were seen once. This clonotype was seen many times. Its antigen is as yet unknown. The CDR3 length is 16 residues. The germline CDR1 and CDR2 sequences are SGHTA and FQGNSA. Trimming shortened V by 0 bases and J by 1 base, and 11 bases separated the two germline ends. The chain is built from TRBV7-2 and TRBJ2-3; TRBD1 might be the D (5 bases). Sequenced input: blood, either unsorted or a sorted T cell fraction (not recorded which). The origin of this receptor is a male donor aged 10 to 30 with ankylosing spondylitis or in good health (not recorded which). As DNA, the CDR3 is TGTGCCAGCAGCTTAGCGCCCGGCAGGGGCACAGATACGCAGTATTTT. Translation gives CASSLAPGRGTDTQYF.